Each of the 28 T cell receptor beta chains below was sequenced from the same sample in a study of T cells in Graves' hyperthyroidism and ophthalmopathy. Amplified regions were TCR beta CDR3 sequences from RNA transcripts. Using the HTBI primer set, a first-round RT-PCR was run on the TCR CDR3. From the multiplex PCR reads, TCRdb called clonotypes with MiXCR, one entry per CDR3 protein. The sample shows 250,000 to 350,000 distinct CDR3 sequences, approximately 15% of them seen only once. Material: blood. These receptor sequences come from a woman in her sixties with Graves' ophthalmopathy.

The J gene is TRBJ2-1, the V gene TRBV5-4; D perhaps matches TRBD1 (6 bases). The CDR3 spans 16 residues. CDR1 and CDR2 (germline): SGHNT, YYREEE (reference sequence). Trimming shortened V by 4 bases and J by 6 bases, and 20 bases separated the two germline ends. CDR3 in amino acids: CASSPPRLDRLNEQFF. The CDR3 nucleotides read TGTGCCAGCAGCCCCCCCCGCCTGGACAGACTCAATGAGCAGTTCTTC.

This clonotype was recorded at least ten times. CDR3 nucleotide sequence: TGTGCCAGCAGTCCGGGACAGATGAATGAAAAACTGTTTTTT. As protein: CASSPGQMNEKLFF. The chain joins TRBV28 to TRBJ1-4; 7 bases are shared with TRBD1. CDR3 length: 14 amino acids. CDR1 MDHEN and CDR2 SYDVKM come from the germline V gene. With 5 bases clipped from V and 5 bases from J, the junction kept 5 bases outside the gene matches.

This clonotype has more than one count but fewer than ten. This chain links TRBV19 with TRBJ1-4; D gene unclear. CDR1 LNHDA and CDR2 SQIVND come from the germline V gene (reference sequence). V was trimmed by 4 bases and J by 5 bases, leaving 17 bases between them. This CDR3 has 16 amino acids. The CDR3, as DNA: TGTGCCAGTAGTACCCAAGACGGAAGGTTCAATGAAAAACTGTTTTTT. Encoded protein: CASSTQDGRFNEKLFF. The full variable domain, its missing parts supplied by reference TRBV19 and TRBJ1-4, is DGGITQSPKYLFRKEGQNVTLSCEQNLNHDAMYWYRQDPGQGLRLIYYSQIVNDFQKGDIAEGYSVSREKKESFPLTVTSAQKNPTAFYLCASSTQDGRFNEKLFFGSGTQLSVL.

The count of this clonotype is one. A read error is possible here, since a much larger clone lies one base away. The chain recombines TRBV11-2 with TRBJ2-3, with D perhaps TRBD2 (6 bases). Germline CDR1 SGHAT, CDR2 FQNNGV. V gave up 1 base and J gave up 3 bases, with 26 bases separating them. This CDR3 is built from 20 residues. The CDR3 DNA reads TGTGCCAGCAGCTTAGCAGCTACCGCGTCTAGCGAGCCTTTGACAGATACGCAGTATTTT. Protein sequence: CASSLAATASSEPLTDTQYF.

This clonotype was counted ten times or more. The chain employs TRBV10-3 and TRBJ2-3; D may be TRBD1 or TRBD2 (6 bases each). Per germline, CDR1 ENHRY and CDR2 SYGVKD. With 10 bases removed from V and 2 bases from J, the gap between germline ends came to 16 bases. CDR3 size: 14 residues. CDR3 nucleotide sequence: TGTGCCACGAAAGGGGGGAACTCCACAGATACGCAGTATTTT. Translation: CATKGGNSTDTQYF.

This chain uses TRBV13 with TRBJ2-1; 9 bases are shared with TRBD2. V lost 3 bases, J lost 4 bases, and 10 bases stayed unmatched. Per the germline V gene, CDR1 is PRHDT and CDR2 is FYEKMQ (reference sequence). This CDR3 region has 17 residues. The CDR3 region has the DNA TGTGCCAGCAGCTTCACATTAGCGGGAGTTCTATACAATGAGCAGTTCTTC. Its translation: CASSFTLAGVLYNEQFF.

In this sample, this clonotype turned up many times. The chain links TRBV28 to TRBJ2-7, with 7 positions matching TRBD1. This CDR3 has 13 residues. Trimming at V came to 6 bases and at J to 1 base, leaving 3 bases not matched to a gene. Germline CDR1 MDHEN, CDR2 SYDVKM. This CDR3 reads CASRGQPSYEQYF. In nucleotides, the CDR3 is TGTGCCAGCAGGGGACAGCCGTCCTACGAGCAGTACTTC.

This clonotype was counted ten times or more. Here the CDR3 reads CASRPGVTDTQYF. CDR3 nucleotides: TGTGCCAGCAGACCCGGGGTTACAGATACGCAGTATTTT. J is TRBJ2-3 and V is TRBV14; possibly TRBD2 for D (5 bases). V was shortened by 6 bases and J by 3 bases, with 10 bases between the two germline ends. Germline V gives CDR1 SGHDN, CDR2 FVKESK. This CDR3 contains 13 residues. Drawing the rest from reference TRBV14 and TRBJ2-3, the complete variable domain is EAGVTQFPSHSVIEKGQTVTLRCDPISGHDNLYWYRRVMGKEIKFLLHFVKESKQDESGMPNNRFLAERTGGTYSTLKVQPAELEDSGVYFCASRPGVTDTQYFGPGTRLTVL.

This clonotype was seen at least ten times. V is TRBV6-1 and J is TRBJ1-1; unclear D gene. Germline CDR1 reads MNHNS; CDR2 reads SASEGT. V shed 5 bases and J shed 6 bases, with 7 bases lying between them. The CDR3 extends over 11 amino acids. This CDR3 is CASSLFPEAFF. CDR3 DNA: TGTGCCAGCAGTCTATTCCCTGAAGCTTTCTTT.

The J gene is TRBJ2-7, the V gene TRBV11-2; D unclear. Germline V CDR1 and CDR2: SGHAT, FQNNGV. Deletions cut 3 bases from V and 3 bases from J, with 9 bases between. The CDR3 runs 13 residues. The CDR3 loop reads CASSFAVYYEQYF. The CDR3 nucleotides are TGTGCCAGCAGCTTTGCTGTCTACTACGAGCAGTACTTC. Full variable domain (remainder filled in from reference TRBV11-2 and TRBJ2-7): EAGVAQSPRYKIIEKRQSVAFWCNPISGHATLYWYQQILGQGPKLLIQFQNNGVVDDSQLPKDRFSAERLKGVDSTLKIQPAKLEDSAVYLCASSFAVYYEQYFGPGTRLTVT.

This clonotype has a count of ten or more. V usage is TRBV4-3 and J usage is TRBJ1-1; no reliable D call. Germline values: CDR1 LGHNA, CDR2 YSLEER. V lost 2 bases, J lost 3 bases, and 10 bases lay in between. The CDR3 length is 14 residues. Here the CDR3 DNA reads TGCGCCAGCAGCCAATTGGGATACGACACTGAAGCTTTCTTT. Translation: CASSQLGYDTEAFF.

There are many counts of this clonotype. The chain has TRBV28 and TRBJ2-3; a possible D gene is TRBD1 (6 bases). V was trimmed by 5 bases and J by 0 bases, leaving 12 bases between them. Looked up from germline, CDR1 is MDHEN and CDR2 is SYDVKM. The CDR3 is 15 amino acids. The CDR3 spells CASSTGSSSTDTQYF. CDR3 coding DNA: TGTGCCAGCAGTACAGGGTCCTCTAGCACAGATACGCAGTATTTT.

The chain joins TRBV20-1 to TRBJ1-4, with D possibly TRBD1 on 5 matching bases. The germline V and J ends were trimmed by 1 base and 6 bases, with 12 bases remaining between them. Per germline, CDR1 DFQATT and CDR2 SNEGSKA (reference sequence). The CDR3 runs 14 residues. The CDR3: CSARVDGGDEKLFF. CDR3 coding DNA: TGCAGTGCTAGAGTCGACGGGGGGGATGAAAAACTGTTTTTT.

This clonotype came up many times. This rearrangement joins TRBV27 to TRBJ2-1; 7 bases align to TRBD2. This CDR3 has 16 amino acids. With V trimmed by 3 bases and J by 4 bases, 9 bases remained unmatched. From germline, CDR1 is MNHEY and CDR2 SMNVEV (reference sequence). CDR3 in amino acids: CASSLKGLADYNEQFF. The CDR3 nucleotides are TGTGCCAGCAGTTTGAAGGGGCTAGCGGATTACAATGAGCAGTTCTTC.

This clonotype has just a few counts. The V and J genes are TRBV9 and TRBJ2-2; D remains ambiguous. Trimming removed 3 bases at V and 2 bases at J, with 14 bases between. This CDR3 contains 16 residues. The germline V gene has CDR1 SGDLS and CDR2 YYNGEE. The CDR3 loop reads CASSESRRPNTGELFF. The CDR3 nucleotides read TGTGCCAGCAGCGAGTCCAGGCGGCCTAACACCGGGGAGCTGTTTTTT. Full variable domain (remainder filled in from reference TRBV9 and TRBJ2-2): DSGVTQTPKHLITATGQRVTLRCSPRSGDLSVYWYQQSLDQGLQFLIQYYNGEERAKGNILERFSAQQFPDLHSELNLSSLELGDSALYFCASSESRRPNTGELFFGEGSRLTVL.

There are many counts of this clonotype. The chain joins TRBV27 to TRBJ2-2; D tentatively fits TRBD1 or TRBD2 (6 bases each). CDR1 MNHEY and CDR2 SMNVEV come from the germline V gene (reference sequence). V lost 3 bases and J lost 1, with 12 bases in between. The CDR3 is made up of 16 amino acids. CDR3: CASSFRGRLNTGELFF. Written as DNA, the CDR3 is TGTGCCAGCAGTTTCCGGGGGCGATTGAACACCGGGGAGCTGTTTTTT.

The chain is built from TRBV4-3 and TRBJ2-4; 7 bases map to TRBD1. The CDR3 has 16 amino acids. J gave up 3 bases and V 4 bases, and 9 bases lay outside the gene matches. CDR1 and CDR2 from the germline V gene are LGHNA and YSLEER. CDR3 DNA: TGCGCCAGCAGCCCATGGCGAGGGGGCGGCAAAAACATTCAGTACTTC. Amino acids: CASSPWRGGGKNIQYF.

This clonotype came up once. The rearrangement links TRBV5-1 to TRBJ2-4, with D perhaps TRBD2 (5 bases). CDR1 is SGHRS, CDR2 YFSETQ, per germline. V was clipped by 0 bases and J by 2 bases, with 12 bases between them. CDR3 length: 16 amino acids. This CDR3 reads CASSLGAGGTKNIQYF. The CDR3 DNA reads TGCGCCAGCAGCTTGGGTGCGGGTGGAACCAAAAACATTCAGTACTTC. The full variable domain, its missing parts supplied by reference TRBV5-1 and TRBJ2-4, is KAGVTQTPRYLIKTRGQQVTLSCSPISGHRSVSWYQQTPGQGLQFLFEYFSETQRNKGNFPGRFSGRQFSNSRSEMNVSTLELGDSALYLCASSLGAGGTKNIQYFGAGTRLSVL.

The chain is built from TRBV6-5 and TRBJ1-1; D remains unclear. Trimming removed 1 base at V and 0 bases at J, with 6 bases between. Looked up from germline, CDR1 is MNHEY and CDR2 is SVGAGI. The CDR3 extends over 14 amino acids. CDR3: CASSYLVVNTEAFF. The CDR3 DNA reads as TGTGCCAGCAGTTACTTGGTGGTGAACACTGAAGCTTTCTTT.

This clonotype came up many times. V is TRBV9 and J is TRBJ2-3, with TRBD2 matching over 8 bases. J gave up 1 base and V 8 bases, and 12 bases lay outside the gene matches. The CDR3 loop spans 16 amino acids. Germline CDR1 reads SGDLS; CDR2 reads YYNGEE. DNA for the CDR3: TGTGCCAGTGCCAGGGGTAGCGGGGCCGGCACAGATACGCAGTATTTT. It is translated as CASARGSGAGTDTQYF.

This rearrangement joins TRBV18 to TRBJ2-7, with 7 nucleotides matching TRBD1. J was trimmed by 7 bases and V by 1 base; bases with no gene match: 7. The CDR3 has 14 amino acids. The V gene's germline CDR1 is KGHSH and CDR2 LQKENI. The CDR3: CASSPQDRTGEQYF. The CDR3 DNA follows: TGTGCCAGCTCACCACAGGACAGGACCGGGGAGCAGTACTTC. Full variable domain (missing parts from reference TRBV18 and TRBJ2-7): NAGVMQNPRHLVRRRGQEARLRCSPMKGHSHVYWYRQLPEEGLKFMVYLQKENIIDESGMPKERFSAEFPKEGPSILRIQQVVRGDSAAYFCASSPQDRTGEQYFGPGTRLTVT.

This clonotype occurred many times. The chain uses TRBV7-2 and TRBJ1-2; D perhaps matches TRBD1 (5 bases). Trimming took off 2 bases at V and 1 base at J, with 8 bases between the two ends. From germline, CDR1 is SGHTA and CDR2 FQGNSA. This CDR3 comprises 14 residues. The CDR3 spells CASSLLRDNYGYTF. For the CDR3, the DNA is TGTGCCAGCAGCTTACTCAGGGATAACTATGGCTACACCTTC.

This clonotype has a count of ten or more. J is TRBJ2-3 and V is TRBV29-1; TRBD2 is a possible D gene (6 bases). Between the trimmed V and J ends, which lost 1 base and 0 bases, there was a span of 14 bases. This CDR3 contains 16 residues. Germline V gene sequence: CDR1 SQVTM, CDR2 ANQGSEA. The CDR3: CSVEVGWGTSTDTQYF. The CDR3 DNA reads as TGCAGCGTTGAAGTCGGTTGGGGGACTAGCACAGATACGCAGTATTTT.

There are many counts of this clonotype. The CDR3: CSAPRQGGTGELFF. CDR3 DNA: TGCAGTGCTCCCCGACAGGGGGGCACCGGGGAGCTGTTTTTT. The chain recombines TRBV20-1 with TRBJ2-2, with 9 positions matching TRBD1. CDR1 is DFQATT, CDR2 SNEGSKA, per germline (reference sequence). The junction had 5 bases not matched to a gene; V was cut back by 5 bases and J by 4 bases. The CDR3 contains 14 residues.

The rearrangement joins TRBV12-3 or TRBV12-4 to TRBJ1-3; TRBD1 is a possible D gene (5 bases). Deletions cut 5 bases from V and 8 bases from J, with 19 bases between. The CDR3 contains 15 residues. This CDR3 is CASSTRDGRRDTIYF. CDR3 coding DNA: TGTGCCAGCAGTACCAGGGACGGCCGAAGGGACACCATATATTTT.

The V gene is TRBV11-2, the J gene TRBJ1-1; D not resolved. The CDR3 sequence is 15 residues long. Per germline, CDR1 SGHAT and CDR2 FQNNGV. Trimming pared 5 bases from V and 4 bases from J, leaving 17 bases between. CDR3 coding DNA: TGTGCCAGCAGCCCTATTTCCAGGTGGGCCACTGAAGCTTTCTTT. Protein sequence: CASSPISRWATEAFF.

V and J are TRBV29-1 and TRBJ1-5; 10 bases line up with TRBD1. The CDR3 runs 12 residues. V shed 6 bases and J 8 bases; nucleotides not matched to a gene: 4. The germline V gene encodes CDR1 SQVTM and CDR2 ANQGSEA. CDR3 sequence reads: CSVGQGEEPQHF. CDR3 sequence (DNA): TGCAGCGTCGGACAGGGGGAAGAGCCCCAGCATTTT.

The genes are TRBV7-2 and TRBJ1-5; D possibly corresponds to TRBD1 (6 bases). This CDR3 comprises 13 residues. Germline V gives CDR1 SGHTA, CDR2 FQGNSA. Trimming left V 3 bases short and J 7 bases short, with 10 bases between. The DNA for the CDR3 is TGTGCCAGCAGCTTCAGGACAGACCAGCCCCAGCATTTT. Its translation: CASSFRTDQPQHF.